The sequence of this T cell receptor (beta chain) was determined in a study of blood T cell repertoires in COVID-19. For the study at large: Samples representing acute and convalescent COVID-19 were sourced from the United States, Italy and Spain. Sources were T cells, B-cell-depleted T cells, or PBMCs; the material itself was cDNA or gDNA.

V lost 0 bases to trimming and J lost 0 bases, with 10 bases between them. CDR1 is SGHNT, CDR2 YYREEE, per germline (reference sequence). The CDR3 runs to 15 residues. Data came from immunoSEQ multiplex PCR; TCRdb stores just in-frame clones and leaves some out. The table has 150,000 to 200,000 clones, 65% to 85% seen once; the top ten hold roughly 9.5%. This clonotype was sampled from a woman older than 75 with active or convalescent COVID-19. The chain has TRBV5-4 and TRBJ2-7; TRBD1 might be the D (5 bases). Sequenced material: peripheral blood. CDR3 sequence (DNA): TGTGCCAGCAGCTTGGGGGGCCGCAGCTCCTACGAGCAGTACTTC. It encodes CASSLGGRSSYEQYF.